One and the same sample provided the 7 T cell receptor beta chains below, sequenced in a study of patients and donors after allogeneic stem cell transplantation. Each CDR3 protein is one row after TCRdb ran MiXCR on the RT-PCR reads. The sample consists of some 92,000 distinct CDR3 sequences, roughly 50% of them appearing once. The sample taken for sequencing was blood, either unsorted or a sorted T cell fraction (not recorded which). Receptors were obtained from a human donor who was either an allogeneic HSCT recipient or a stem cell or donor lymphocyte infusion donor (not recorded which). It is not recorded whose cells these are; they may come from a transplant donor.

This chain's CDR3 is CAISDRGQGLTEAFF. For the CDR3, the DNA is TGTGCCATCAGCGACAGGGGACAGGGGCTAACTGAAGCTTTCTTT. V usage is TRBV10-3 and J usage is TRBJ1-1, with 10 bases identical to TRBD1. CDR1 and CDR2 from the germline V gene are ENHRY and SYGVKD. The CDR3 is 15 residues long. With 6 bases clipped from V and 5 bases from J, the junction kept 9 bases outside the gene matches.

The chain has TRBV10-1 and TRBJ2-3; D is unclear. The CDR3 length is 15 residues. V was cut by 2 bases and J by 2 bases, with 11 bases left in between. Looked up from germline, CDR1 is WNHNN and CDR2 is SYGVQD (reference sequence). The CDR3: CASSEEFRYTDTQYF. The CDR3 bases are TGCGCCAGCAGTGAGGAATTCCGGTACACAGATACGCAGTATTTT.

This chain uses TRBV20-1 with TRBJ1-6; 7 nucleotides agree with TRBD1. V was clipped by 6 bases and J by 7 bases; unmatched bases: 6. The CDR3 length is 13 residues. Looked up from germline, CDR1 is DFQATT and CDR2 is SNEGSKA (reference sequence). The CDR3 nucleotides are TGCAGTGCGACCTGGACAGGCAATTCACCCCTCCACTTT. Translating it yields CSATWTGNSPLHF.

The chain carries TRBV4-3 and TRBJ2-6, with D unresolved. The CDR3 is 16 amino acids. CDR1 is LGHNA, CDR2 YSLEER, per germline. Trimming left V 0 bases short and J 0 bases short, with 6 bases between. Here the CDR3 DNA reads TGCGCCAGCAGCCAAGATAGTCACTCTGGGGCCAACGTCCTGACTTTC. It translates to CASSQDSHSGANVLTF.

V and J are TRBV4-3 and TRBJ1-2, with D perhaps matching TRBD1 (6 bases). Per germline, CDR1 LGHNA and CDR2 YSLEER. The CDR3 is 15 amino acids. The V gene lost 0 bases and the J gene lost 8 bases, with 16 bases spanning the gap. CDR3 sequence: CASSQDGGGLTGYTF. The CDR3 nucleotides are TGCGCCAGCAGCCAAGATGGGGGGGGCCTCACAGGCTACACCTTC.

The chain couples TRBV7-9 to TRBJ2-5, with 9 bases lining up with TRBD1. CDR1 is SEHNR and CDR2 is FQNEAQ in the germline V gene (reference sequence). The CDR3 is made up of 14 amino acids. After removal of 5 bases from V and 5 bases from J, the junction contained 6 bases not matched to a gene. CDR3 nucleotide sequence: TGTGCCAGCAGCCTTACAGGGGGCGACGAGACCCAGTACTTC. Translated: CASSLTGGDETQYF. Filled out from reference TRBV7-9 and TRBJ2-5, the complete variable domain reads DTGVSQNPRHKITKRGQNVTFRCDPISEHNRLYWYRQTLGQGPEFLTYFQNEAQLEKSRLLSDRFSAERPKGSFSTLEIQRTEQGDSAMYLCASSLTGGDETQYFGPGTRLLVL.

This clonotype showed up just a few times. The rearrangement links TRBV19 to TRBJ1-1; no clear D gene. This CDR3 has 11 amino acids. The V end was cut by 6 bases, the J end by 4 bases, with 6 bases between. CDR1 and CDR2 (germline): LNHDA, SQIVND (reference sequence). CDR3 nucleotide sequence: TGTGCCAGTAGCCCTGGCACTGAAGCTTTCTTT. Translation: CASSPGTEAFF.